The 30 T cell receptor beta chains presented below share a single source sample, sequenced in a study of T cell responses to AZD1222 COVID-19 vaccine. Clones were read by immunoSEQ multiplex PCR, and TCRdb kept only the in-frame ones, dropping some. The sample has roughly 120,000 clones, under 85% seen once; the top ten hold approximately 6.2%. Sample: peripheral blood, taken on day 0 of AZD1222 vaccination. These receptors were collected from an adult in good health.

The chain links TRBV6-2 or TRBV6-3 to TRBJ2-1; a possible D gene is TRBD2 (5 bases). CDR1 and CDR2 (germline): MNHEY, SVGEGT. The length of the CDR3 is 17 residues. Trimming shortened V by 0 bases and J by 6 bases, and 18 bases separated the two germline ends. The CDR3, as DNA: TGTGCCAGCAGTTACTCCCCCGGGGTAGTACCATTCAATGAGCAGTTCTTC. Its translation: CASSYSPGVVPFNEQFF.

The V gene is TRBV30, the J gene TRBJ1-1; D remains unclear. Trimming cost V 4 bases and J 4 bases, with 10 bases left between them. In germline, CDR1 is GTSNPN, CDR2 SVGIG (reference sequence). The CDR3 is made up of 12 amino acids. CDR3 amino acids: CAWTPWVTEAFF. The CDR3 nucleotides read TGTGCCTGGACGCCATGGGTCACTGAAGCTTTCTTT. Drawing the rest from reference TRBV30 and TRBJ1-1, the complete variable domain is SQTIHQWPATLVQPVGSPLSLECTVEGTSNPNLYWYRQAAGRGLQLLFYSVGIGQISSEVPQNLSASRPQDRQFILSSKKLLLSDSGFYLCAWTPWVTEAFFGQGTRLTVV.

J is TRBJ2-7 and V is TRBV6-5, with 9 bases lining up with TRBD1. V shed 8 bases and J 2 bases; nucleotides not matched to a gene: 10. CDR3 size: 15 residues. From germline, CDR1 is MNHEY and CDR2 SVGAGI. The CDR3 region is CASYTGGSNPYEQYF. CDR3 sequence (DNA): TGTGCCAGCTACACAGGGGGCTCCAATCCCTACGAGCAGTACTTC.

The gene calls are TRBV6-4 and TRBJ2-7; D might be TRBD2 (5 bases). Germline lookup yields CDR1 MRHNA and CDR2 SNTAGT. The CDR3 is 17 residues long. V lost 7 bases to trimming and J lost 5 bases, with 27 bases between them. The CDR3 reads CASNLTFLEGLGHEQYF. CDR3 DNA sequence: TGTGCCAGCAATCTTACCTTTCTCGAGGGCCTTGGACACGAGCAGTACTTC.

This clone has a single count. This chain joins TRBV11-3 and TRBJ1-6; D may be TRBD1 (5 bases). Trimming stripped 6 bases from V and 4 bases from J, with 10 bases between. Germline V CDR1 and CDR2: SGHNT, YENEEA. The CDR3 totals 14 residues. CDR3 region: CASRTAFYNSPLHF. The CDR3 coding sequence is TGTGCCAGCAGGACAGCCTTTTATAATTCACCCCTCCACTTT.

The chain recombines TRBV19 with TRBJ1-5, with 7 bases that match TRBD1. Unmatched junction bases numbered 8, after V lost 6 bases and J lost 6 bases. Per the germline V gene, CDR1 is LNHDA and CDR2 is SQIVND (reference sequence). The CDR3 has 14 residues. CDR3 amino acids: CASSGQGVGQPQHF. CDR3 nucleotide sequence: TGTGCCAGTAGCGGGCAGGGGGTCGGTCAGCCCCAGCATTTT. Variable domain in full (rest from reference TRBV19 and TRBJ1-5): DGGITQSPKYLFRKEGQNVTLSCEQNLNHDAMYWYRQDPGQGLRLIYYSQIVNDFQKGDIAEGYSVSREKKESFPLTVTSAQKNPTAFYLCASSGQGVGQPQHFGDGTRLSIL.

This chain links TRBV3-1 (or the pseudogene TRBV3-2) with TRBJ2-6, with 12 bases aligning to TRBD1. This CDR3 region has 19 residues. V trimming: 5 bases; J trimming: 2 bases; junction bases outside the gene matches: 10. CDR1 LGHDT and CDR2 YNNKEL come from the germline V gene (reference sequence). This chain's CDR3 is CASSGWDRGRLPGANVLTF. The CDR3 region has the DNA TGTGCCAGCAGCGGCTGGGACAGGGGGCGTCTGCCTGGGGCCAACGTCCTGACTTTC.

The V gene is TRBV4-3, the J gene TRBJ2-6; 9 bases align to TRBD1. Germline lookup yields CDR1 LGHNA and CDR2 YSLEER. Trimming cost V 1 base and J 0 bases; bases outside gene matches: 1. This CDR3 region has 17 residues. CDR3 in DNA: TGCGCCAGCAGCCAAGGGGACAGGGACTCTGGGGCCAACGTCCTGACTTTC. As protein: CASSQGDRDSGANVLTF.

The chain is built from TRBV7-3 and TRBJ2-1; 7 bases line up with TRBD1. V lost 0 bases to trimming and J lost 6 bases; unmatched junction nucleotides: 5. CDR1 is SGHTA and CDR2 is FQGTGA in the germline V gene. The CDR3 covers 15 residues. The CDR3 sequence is CASSLTNRGGNEQFF. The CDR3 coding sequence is TGTGCCAGCAGCTTAACGAACAGGGGTGGCAATGAGCAGTTCTTC.

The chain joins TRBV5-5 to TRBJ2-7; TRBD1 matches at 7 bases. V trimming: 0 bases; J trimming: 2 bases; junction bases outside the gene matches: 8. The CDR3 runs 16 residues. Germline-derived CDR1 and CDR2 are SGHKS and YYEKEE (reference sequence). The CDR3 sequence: CASSLGGTGAPYEQYF. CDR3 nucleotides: TGTGCCAGCAGCTTGGGGGGTACAGGGGCTCCCTACGAGCAGTACTTC.

The CDR3 loop reads CASSLATRLGNTIYF. The CDR3 DNA reads TGTGCCAGCAGCTTGGCCACGCGCCTCGGAAACACCATATATTTT. V is TRBV5-8 and J is TRBJ1-3; D not resolved. CDR1 is SGHTS, CDR2 YDEGEE, per germline. V lost 0 bases, J lost 4 bases, and 11 bases lay in between. The CDR3 consists of 15 residues.

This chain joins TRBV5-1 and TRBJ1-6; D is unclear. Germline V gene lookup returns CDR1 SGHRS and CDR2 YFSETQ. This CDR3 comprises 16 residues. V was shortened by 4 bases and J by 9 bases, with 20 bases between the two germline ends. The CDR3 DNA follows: TGCGCCAGCAGCGCCGGTCCCCCTCGGGGAGCTTCACCCCTCCACTTT. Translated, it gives CASSAGPPRGASPLHF. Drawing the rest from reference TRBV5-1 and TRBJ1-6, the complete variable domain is KAGVTQTPRYLIKTRGQQVTLSCSPISGHRSVSWYQQTPGQGLQFLFEYFSETQRNKGNFPGRFSGRQFSNSRSEMNVSTLELGDSALYLCASSAGPPRGASPLHFGNGTRLTVT.

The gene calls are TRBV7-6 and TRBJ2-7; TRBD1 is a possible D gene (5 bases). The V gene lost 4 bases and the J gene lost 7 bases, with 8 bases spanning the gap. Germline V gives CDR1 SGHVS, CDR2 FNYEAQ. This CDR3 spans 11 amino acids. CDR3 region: CASSSKGEQYF. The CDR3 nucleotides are TGTGCCAGCAGCTCTAAGGGGGAGCAGTACTTC.

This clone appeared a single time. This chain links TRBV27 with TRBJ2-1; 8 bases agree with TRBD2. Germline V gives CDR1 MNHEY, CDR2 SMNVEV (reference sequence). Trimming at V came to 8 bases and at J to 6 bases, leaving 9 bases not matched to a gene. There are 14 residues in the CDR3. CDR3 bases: TGTGCCAGCCGGGGGGGACTACTACCCAATGAGCAGTTCTTC. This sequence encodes CASRGGLLPNEQFF.

This CDR3 reads CASSFGSYEQYF. CDR3 nucleotide sequence: TGCGCCAGCAGCTTTGGCTCCTACGAGCAGTACTTC. The genes are TRBV5-1 and TRBJ2-7; D gene uncertain. The germline V gene has CDR1 SGHRS and CDR2 YFSETQ. This CDR3 has 12 residues. V was clipped by 2 bases and J by 0 bases, with 3 bases between them. Together with reference TRBV5-1 and TRBJ2-7, the CDR3 gives the full variable domain: KAGVTQTPRYLIKTRGQQVTLSCSPISGHRSVSWYQQTPGQGLQFLFEYFSETQRNKGNFPGRFSGRQFSNSRSEMNVSTLELGDSALYLCASSFGSYEQYFGPGTRLTVT.

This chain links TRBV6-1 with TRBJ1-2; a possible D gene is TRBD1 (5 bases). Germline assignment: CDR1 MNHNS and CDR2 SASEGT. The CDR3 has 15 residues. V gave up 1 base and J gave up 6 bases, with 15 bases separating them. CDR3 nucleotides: TGTGCCAGCAGTGAAGATGATAGGGGAAGGGATGGCTACACCTTC. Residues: CASSEDDRGRDGYTF.

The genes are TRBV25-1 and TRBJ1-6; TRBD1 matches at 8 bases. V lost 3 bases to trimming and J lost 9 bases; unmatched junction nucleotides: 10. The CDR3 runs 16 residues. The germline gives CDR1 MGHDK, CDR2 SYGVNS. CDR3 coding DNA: TGTGCCAGCAGTGACCCCCGACAGGGGTTAATTTCACCCCTCCACTTT. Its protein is CASSDPRQGLISPLHF.

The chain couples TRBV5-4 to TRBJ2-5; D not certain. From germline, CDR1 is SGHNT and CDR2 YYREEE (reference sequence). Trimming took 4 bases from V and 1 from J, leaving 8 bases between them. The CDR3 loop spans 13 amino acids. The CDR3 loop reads CASSPRTQETQYF. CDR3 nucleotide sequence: TGTGCCAGCAGCCCCCGGACCCAAGAGACCCAGTACTTC.

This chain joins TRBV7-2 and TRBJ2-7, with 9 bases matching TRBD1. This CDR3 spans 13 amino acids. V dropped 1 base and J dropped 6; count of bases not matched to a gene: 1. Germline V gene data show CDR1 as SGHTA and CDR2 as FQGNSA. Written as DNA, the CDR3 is TGTGCCAGCAGCTTAGGGGACAGGGCCGAGCAGTACTTC. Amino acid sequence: CASSLGDRAEQYF. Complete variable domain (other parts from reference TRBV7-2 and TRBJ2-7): GAGVSQSPSNKVTEKGKDVELRCDPISGHTALYWYRQSLGQGLEFLIYFQGNSAPDKSGLPSDRFSAERTGGSVSTLTIQRTQQEDSAVYLCASSLGDRAEQYFGPGTRLTVT.

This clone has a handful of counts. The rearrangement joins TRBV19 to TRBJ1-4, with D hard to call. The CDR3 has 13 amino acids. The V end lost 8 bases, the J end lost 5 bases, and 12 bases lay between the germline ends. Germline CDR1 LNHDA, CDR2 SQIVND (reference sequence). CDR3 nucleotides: TGTGCCAGTTCGGACCGAGTAAATGAAAAACTGTTTTTT. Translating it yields CASSDRVNEKLFF.

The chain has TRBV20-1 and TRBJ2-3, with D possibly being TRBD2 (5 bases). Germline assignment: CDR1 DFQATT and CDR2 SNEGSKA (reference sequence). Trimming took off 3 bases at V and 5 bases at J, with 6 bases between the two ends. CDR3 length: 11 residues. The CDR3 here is CSAREVDTQYF. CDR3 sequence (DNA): TGCAGTGCTAGGGAGGTAGATACGCAGTATTTT.

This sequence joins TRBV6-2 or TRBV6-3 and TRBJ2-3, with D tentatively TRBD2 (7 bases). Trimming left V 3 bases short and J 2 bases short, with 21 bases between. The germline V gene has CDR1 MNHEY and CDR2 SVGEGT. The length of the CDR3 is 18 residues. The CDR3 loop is CASSYLLGGGLNTDTQYF. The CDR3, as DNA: TGTGCCAGCAGTTATCTCCTAGGGGGGGGGCTTAACACAGATACGCAGTATTTT.

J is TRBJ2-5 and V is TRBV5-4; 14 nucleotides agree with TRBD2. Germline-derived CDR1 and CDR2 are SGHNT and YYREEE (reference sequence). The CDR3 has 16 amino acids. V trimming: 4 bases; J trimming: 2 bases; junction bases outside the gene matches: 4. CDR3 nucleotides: TGTGCCAGCAGCACACGACTAGCGGGGGGGCAAGAGACCCAGTACTTC. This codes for CASSTRLAGGQETQYF.

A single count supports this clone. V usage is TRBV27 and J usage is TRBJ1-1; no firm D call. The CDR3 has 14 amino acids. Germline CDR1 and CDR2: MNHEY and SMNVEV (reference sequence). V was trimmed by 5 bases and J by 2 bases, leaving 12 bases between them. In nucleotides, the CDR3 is TGTGCCAGCAGTCGTGCAGCAGGTAACACTGAAGCTTTCTTT. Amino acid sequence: CASSRAAGNTEAFF.

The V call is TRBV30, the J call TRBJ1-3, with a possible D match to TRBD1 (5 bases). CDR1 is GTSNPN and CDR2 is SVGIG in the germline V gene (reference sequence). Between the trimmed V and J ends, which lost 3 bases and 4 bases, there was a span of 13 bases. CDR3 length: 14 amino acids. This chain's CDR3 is CAWRQTELGNTIYF. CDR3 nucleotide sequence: TGTGCCTGGAGGCAGACAGAACTCGGAAACACCATATATTTT.

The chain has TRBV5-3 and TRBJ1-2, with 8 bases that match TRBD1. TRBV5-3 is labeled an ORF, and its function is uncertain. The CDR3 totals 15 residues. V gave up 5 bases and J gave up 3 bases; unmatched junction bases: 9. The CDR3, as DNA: TGTGCCAGAAGAACAGATCCGGGACAGGACTATGGCTACACCTTC. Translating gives CARRTDPGQDYGYTF.

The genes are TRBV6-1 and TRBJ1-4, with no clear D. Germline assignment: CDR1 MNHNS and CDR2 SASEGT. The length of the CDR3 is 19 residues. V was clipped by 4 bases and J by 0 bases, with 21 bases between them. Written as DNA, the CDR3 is TGTGCCAGCAGTGTACCTAGATGGGGATTTCGTGCAACTAATGAAAAACTGTTTTTT. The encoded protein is CASSVPRWGFRATNEKLFF.

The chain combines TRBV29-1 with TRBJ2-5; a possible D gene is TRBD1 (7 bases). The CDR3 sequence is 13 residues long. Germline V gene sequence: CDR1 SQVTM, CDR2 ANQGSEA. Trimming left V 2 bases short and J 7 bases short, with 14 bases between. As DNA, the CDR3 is TGCAGCGTTGAAACAGGGGACGGGGGGACCCAGTACTTC. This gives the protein CSVETGDGGTQYF.

The CDR3 nucleotides read TGCGCCAGCAGCGGATACGGGACAGCATATGGCTACACCTTC. Translated: CASSGYGTAYGYTF. The chain carries TRBV5-1 and TRBJ1-2, with 7 bases aligning to TRBD1. Germline V gives CDR1 SGHRS, CDR2 YFSETQ. V gave up 4 bases and J gave up 5 bases; unmatched junction bases: 8. CDR3 size: 14 residues.

The CDR3 nucleotides read TGTGCCAGCCGCCGCACCAGGGGGAGAGGAAACACCATATATTTT. Amino acid sequence: CASRRTRGRGNTIYF. This chain joins TRBV2 and TRBJ1-3, with 7 bases lining up with TRBD1. The CDR3 extends over 15 amino acids. Germline CDR1 reads SNHLY; CDR2 reads FYNNEI. Trimming at V came to 8 bases and at J to 4 bases, leaving 11 bases not matched to a gene. The full variable domain, completed using reference TRBV2 and TRBJ1-3, is EPEVTQTPSHQVTQMGQEVILRCVPISNHLYFYWYRQILGQKVEFLVSFYNNEISEKSEIFDDQFSVERPDGSNFTLKIRSTKLEDSAMYFCASRRTRGRGNTIYFGEGSWLTVV.